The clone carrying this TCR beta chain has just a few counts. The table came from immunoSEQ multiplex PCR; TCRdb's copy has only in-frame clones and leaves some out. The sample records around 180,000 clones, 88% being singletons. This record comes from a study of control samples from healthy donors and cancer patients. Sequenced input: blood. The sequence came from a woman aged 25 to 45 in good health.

The CDR3 DNA follows: TGTGCCAGCAGCCAAGCCGGACGGTCTGAAGCTTTCTTT. Encoded protein: CASSQAGRSEAFF. V usage is TRBV3-1 (or the pseudogene TRBV3-2) and J usage is TRBJ1-1; D unresolved. Between the trimmed V and J ends, which lost 1 base and 6 bases, there was a span of 9 bases. The CDR3 has 13 amino acids. Per the germline V gene, CDR1 is LGHDT and CDR2 is YNNKEL (reference sequence).